One sample yielded the 8 T cell receptor beta chains listed below, sequenced in a study of shared clonotypes between healthy human individuals (dated by TCRdb to 2020 to 2022). The method behind the library was the immunoSEQ multiplex PCR assay. TCRdb took over this immuneACCESS table, retaining in-frame rearrangements with V and J assigned. Such tables are incomplete; in checked studies, under half of the missing clones stem from an unresolved V gene, and the remainder is unexplained. For this sample the table gives around 1.6 million clones, of which roughly 98% were detected only once. The ten largest account for about 0.42% of the sample. The sample comprised naive CD4+ T cells sorted from blood. The cell subset or site label on this specimen signifies: CD45RA+ positively selected. The receptor set was obtained from a man aged 25-45 years in good health.

The V call is TRBV28, the J call TRBJ1-2; D might be TRBD1 (5 bases). Germline V gene data show CDR1 as MDHEN and CDR2 as SYDVKM. Trimming left V 8 bases short and J 4 bases short, with 14 bases between. The CDR3 is made up of 13 amino acids. The CDR3 reads CASAMAGIYGYTF. Here the CDR3 DNA reads TGTGCCAGCGCCATGGCAGGGATCTATGGCTACACCTTC.

The CDR3 spells CASSMPTSGRRYLYNEQFF. CDR3 nucleotides: TGTGCCAGTAGTATGCCGACTAGCGGGAGAAGGTACTTGTACAATGAGCAGTTCTTC. The gene calls are TRBV19 and TRBJ2-1; 12 bases are a match to TRBD2. V was clipped by 3 bases and J by 4 bases; unmatched bases: 13. The germline gives CDR1 LNHDA, CDR2 SQIVND (reference sequence). The CDR3 consists of 19 residues.

This rearrangement joins TRBV2 to TRBJ2-7, with D perhaps TRBD2 (6 bases). The V gene lost 6 bases and the J gene lost 4 bases, with 13 bases spanning the gap. From germline, CDR1 is SNHLY and CDR2 FYNNEI. CDR3 length: 13 amino acids. CDR3 in amino acids: CASRPGVGYEQYF. CDR3 in DNA: TGTGCCAGCAGGCCGGGGGTGGGGTACGAGCAGTACTTC. The variable domain in full, completed from reference TRBV2 and TRBJ2-7, reads EPEVTQTPSHQVTQMGQEVILRCVPISNHLYFYWYRQILGQKVEFLVSFYNNEISEKSEIFDDQFSVERPDGSNFTLKIRSTKLEDSAMYFCASRPGVGYEQYFGPGTRLTVT.

The V call is TRBV7-9, the J call TRBJ2-3; possible D gene TRBD2, 5 bases. This CDR3 is built from 15 residues. The germline V gene has CDR1 SEHNR and CDR2 FQNEAQ (reference sequence). The V end was cut by 7 bases, the J end by 1 base, with 15 bases between. For the CDR3, the DNA is TGTGCCAGCACCGTTAACGGGATTGGCACAGATACGCAGTATTTT. Translation gives CASTVNGIGTDTQYF.

V usage is TRBV27 and J usage is TRBJ2-2; the D is unclear. Per the germline V gene, CDR1 is MNHEY and CDR2 is SMNVEV (reference sequence). V was clipped by 6 bases and J by 0 bases, with 17 bases between them. The CDR3 runs to 17 residues. CDR3 sequence: CASRPMTSWTNTGELFF. In DNA, the CDR3 is TGTGCCAGCAGGCCCATGACGAGCTGGACGAACACCGGGGAGCTGTTTTTT.

The chain carries TRBV28 and TRBJ2-7; weak D call: TRBD2 (6 bases). The ends were cut back, 8 bases at V and 7 bases at J, with 6 bases in the middle. The germline gives CDR1 MDHEN, CDR2 SYDVKM. The CDR3 loop spans 9 amino acids. The CDR3 loop is CASAGEQYF. Written as DNA, the CDR3 is TGTGCCAGCGCGGGAGAGCAGTACTTC. Drawing the rest from reference TRBV28 and TRBJ2-7, the complete variable domain is DVKVTQSSRYLVKRTGEKVFLECVQDMDHENMFWYRQDPGLGLRLIYFSYDVKMKEKGDIPEGYSVSREKKERFSLILESASTNQTSMYLCASAGEQYFGPGTRLTVT.

V is TRBV6-4 and J is TRBJ1-5, with a possible D match to TRBD1 (6 bases). CDR1 is MRHNA, CDR2 SNTAGT, per germline. There are 15 residues in the CDR3. Between the trimmed V and J ends, which lost 5 bases and 6 bases, there was a span of 17 bases. The CDR3 loop is CASSPAGGSGQPQHF. DNA for the CDR3: TGTGCCAGCAGTCCGGCGGGGGGCAGTGGTCAGCCCCAGCATTTT.

As concerns this clone: Other DNA variants within this sample encode the same CDR3. The V gene is TRBV5-4, the J gene TRBJ2-2, with D maybe TRBD2 (5 bases). The V end was cut by 0 bases, the J end by 5 bases, with 11 bases between. The germline CDR1 and CDR2 sequences are SGHNT and YYREEE (reference sequence). This CDR3 has 15 amino acids. For the CDR3, the DNA is TGTGCCAGCAGCTTGGCCCGAGGCGGGACCGGGGAGCTGTTTTTT. Its protein is CASSLARGGTGELFF. The whole variable domain, filled in from reference TRBV5-4 and TRBJ2-2, reads ETGVTQSPTHLIKTRGQQVTLRCSSQSGHNTVSWYQQALGQGPQFIFQYYREEENGRGNFPPRFSGLQFPNYSSELNVNALELDDSALYLCASSLARGGTGELFFGEGSRLTVL.